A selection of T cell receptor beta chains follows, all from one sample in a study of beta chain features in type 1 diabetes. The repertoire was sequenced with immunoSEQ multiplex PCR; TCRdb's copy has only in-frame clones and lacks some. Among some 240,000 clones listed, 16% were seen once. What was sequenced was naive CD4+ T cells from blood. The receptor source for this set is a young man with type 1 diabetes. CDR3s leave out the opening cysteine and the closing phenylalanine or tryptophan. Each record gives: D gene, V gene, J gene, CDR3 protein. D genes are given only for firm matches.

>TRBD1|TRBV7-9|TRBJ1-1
ASSLGQGATEAF
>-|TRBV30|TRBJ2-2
AWSTRTGELF
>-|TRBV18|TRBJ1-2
ASSPRKEGGGYT
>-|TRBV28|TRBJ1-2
ASTVGADSDYGYT
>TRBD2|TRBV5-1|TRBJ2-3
ASSRTSGPTDTQY
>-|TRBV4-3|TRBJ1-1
ASSQDSNTEAF
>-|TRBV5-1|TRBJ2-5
ASSLAGRSEETQY
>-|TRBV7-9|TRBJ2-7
ASIRTQDDYEQY
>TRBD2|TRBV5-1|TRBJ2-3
ASSLASGSFTDTQY
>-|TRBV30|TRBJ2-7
AWSRGPPEQY
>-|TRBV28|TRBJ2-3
ASSLDTQY
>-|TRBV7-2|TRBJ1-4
ASSLGGAGEKLF
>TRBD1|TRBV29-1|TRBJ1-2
SVEGQGTYGYT
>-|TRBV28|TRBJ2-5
ASSPSRGWETQY
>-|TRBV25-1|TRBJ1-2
ASSREYYT
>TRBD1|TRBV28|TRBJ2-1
ASSSGQVGYNEQF
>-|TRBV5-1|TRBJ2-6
ASREQSGANVLT
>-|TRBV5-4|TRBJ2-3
ASSLTDTQY
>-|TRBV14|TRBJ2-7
ASSRVPHEQY
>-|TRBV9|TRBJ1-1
ASNRQSANTEAF